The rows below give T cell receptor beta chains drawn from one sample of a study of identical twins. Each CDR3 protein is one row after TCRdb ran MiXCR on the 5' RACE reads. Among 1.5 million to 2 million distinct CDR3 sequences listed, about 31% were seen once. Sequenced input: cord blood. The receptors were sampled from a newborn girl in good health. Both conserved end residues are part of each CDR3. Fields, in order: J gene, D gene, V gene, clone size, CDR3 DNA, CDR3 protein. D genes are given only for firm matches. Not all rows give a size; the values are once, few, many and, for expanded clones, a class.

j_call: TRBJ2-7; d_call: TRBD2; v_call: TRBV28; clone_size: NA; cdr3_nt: TGTGCCAGCAGGAGAGGACTAGCGGGAGGTGACAATGAGCAGTACTTC; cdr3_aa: CASRRGLAGGDNEQYF
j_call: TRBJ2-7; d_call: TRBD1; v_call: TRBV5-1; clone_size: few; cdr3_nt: TGCGCCAGCAGCTCCGGGACAGGGGTGACCTACGAGCAGTACTTC; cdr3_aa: CASSSGTGVTYEQYF
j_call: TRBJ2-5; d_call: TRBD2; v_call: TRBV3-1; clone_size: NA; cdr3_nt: TGTGCCAGCAGCCCAGGTAGGGCGGGGGGTTACAATGAGCAGTACTTC; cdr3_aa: CASSPGRAGGYNEQYF
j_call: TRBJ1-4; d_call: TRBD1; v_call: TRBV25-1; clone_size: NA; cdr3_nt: TGTGCCAGCAGTGAATACCGGGGACAGGGGGCTGAAAAACTGTTTTTT; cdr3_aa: CASSEYRGQGAEKLFF
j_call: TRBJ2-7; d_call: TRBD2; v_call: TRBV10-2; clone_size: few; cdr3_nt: TGCGCCAGCAGTGAGTCGGGACTAGCGGACTACGAGCAGTACTTC; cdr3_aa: CASSESGLADYEQYF
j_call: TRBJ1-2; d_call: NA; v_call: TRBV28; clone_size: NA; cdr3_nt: TGTGCCACTACGGTCTCCTCTAACCATGGCTACACCTTC; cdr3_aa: CATTVSSNHGYTF
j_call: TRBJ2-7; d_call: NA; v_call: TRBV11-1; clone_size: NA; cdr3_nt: TGTGCCAGCAGCGTATACGACGGAGGGCCGTACTTC; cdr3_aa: CASSVYDGGPYF
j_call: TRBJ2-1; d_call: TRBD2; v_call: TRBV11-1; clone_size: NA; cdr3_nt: TGTGCCAGCCTCTTCCCAGGACAGGTTACTAGCGGGGTCGGCTCCTACAATGAGCAGTTCTTC; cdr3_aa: CASLFPGQVTSGVGSYNEQFF
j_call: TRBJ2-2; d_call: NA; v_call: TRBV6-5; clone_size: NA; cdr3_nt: TGTGCCAGCAGTTACTCTAGCGGTGGCGGGGAGCTGTTTTTT; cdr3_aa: CASSYSSGGGELFF
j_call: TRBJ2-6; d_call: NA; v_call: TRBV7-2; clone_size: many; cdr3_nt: TGTGCCAGCAGCTTAGGGGGTGGGGCCAACGTCCTGACTTTC; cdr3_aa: CASSLGGGANVLTF
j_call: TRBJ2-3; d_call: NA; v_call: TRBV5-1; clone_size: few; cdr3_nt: TGCGCCAGCAGCTTGTATGGGGCCTCGGGAGATACGCAGTATTTT; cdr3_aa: CASSLYGASGDTQYF
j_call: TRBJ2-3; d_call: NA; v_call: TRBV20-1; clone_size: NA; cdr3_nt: TGCAGCCCCCGCCACAGCCGGAGCACAGATACGCAGTATTTT; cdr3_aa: CSPRHSRSTDTQYF
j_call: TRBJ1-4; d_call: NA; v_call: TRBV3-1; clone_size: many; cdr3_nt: TGTGCCAGCAGCCAAGGGACAACAACTAATGAAAAACTGTTTTTT; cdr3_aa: CASSQGTTTNEKLFF
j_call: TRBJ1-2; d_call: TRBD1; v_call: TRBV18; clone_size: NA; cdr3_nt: TGTGCCAGCTCACCTCGTTCGGGACAGGGGCCTTATGGCTACACCTTC; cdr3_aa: CASSPRSGQGPYGYTF
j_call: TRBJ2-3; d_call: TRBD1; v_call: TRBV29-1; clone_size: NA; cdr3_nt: TGCAGCGTTGAAGCTTCAGGGGGAGTGACAGATACGCAGTATTTT; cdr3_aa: CSVEASGGVTDTQYF
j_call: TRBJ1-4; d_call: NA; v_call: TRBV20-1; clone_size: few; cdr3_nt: TGCAGTGCTAGGCGGGGAGTAGATGAAAAACTGTTTTTT; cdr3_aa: CSARRGVDEKLFF